Shown below are 10 T cell receptor beta chains from a single sample sequenced in a study of response to subunit inactivated influenza vaccine (dated by TCRdb to between 2018 and 2020). The library was produced with RT-PCR. Sequencer: Illumina HiSeq 2500. The public reads were run again by TCRdb, first through fastp at Q25 and then through MiXCR, and only productive beta chains were kept. Entries are consolidated by CDR3 protein sequence, retaining the most common genes and DNA. For this sample the table gives a few hundred thousand distinct CDR3 sequences, of which approximately 14% were detected only once. Around 10% of the sample goes to the ten largest clones. The sample here was PBMCs from blood, taken about 11 days after vaccination. Receptor source: a man aged 50 or older who received an inactivated influenza vaccine. Donor details come from another sample of the same person, matched by shared clones.

This clonotype has more than one count but fewer than ten. The chain links TRBV28 to TRBJ1-2; 7 positions agree with TRBD1. The V gene's germline CDR1 is MDHEN and CDR2 SYDVKM. Trimming took 3 bases from V and 4 from J; bases not matched to a gene: 8. The CDR3 contains 15 residues. The DNA for the CDR3 is TGTGCCAGCAGTTTTTTCTCGGACAGGTTCTATGGCTACACCTTC. Translating it yields CASSFFSDRFYGYTF.

This clonotype was found many times. V gene TRBV29-1 combines with J gene TRBJ2-7; D is ambiguous. This CDR3 is built from 18 residues. CDR1 is SQVTM, CDR2 ANQGSEA, per germline. V was pared by 1 base and J by 0 bases, with 22 bases between. CDR3 DNA sequence: TGCAGCGTTGAAGTGGGCCAGGTGGTCAGTACGAACTCCTACGAGCAGTACTTC. Amino acids: CSVEVGQVVSTNSYEQYF.

Details on this clonotype: At one end the junction does not follow the germline gene, possibly because of a read error. The chain recombines TRBV7-6 with TRBJ2-5; a possible D gene is TRBD2 (5 bases). Looked up from germline, CDR1 is SGHVS and CDR2 is FNYEAQ. There are 15 residues in the CDR3. CDR3 nucleotide sequence: TGTTCCAGCAGTCCAACAGTTCGGGGCCAAGAGACCCAGTACTTC. Protein: CSSSPTVRGQETQYF.

The rearrangement uses TRBV28 and TRBJ1-5; 9 bases align to TRBD1. The CDR3 runs 16 residues. Germline values: CDR1 MDHEN, CDR2 SYDVKM. V trimming: 1 base; J trimming: 6 bases; junction bases outside the gene matches: 7. The DNA of the CDR3 is TGTGCCAGCAGTTTATACGGGACAGGGTTGAGTCAGCCCCAGCATTTT. This gives the protein CASSLYGTGLSQPQHF. Full variable domain (missing parts from reference TRBV28 and TRBJ1-5): DVKVTQSSRYLVKRTGEKVFLECVQDMDHENMFWYRQDPGLGLRLIYFSYDVKMKEKGDIPEGYSVSREKKERFSLILESASTNQTSMYLCASSLYGTGLSQPQHFGDGTRLSIL.

The rearrangement joins TRBV10-3 to TRBJ2-3; D is perhaps TRBD2 (5 bases). Trimming took off 4 bases at V and 6 bases at J, with 17 bases between the two ends. CDR3 length equals 15 residues. Germline values: CDR1 ENHRY, CDR2 SYGVKD. CDR3 coding DNA: TGTGCCATCAGTGGATCGACCGCCACGGGGGATACGCAGTATTTT. The encoded protein is CAISGSTATGDTQYF.

The chain uses TRBV7-9 and TRBJ2-3, with 9 bases that match TRBD2. V was pared by 11 bases and J by 6 bases, with 18 bases of the junction left unmatched. The CDR3 runs 16 residues. In germline, CDR1 is SEHNR, CDR2 FQNEAQ (reference sequence). Here the CDR3 reads CASSSGRTIRADTQYF. DNA of the CDR3: TGTGCCTCCTCCAGCGGGAGGACCATAAGAGCGGATACGCAGTATTTT.

This clonotype showed up just a few times. The chain has TRBV12-3 or TRBV12-4 and TRBJ2-1; D gene unclear. There are 14 residues in the CDR3. The V end was cut by 3 bases, the J end by 5 bases, with 11 bases between. The CDR3 DNA is TGTGCCAGCAGTTTGCCGGTAGGGAACAATGAGCAGTTCTTC. Its protein is CASSLPVGNNEQFF.

This chain uses TRBV4-1 with TRBJ1-6; no clear D gene. Germline V gene sequence: CDR1 MGHRA, CDR2 YSYEKL. Trimming cost V 4 bases and J 14 bases, with 12 bases left between them. The CDR3 is 12 amino acids. The CDR3 loop is CASSPTIGSLHF. The CDR3 nucleotides read TGCGCCAGCAGCCCCACTATCGGGTCCCTCCACTTT.

CDR3 protein: CASSGQSRADTQYF. CDR3 in DNA: TGTGCCAGCAGCGGACAGTCAAGGGCTGATACGCAGTATTTT. This sequence joins TRBV5-8 and TRBJ2-3, with a possible D match to TRBD1 (6 bases). The CDR3 consists of 14 residues. Trimming shortened V by 4 bases and J by 6 bases, and 15 bases separated the two germline ends. Germline V CDR1 and CDR2: SGHTS, YDEGEE.

The J gene is TRBJ2-5, the V gene TRBV20-1; perhaps TRBD1 as D (5 bases). From germline, CDR1 is DFQATT and CDR2 SNEGSKA (reference sequence). Trimming shortened V by 4 bases and J by 0 bases, and 15 bases separated the two germline ends. The CDR3 consists of 15 residues. This CDR3 is CSAKAAGQNQETQYF. The CDR3, as DNA: TGCAGTGCTAAGGCGGCAGGGCAAAACCAAGAGACCCAGTACTTC.